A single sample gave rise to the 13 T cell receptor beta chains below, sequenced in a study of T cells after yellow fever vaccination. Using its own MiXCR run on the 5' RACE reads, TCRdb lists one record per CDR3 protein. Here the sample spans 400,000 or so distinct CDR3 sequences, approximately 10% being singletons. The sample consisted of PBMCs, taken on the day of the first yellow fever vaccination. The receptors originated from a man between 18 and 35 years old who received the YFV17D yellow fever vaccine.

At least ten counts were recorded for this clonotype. The CDR3 DNA sequence: TGCAGTGCTAGACCCGGACTGTACCAAGAGACCCAGTACTTC. This encodes CSARPGLYQETQYF. This chain uses TRBV20-1 with TRBJ2-5; tentatively, D is TRBD2 (5 bases). CDR3 length: 14 residues. Germline V gene lookup returns CDR1 DFQATT and CDR2 SNEGSKA (reference sequence). Trimming left V 2 bases short and J 0 bases short, with 10 bases between.

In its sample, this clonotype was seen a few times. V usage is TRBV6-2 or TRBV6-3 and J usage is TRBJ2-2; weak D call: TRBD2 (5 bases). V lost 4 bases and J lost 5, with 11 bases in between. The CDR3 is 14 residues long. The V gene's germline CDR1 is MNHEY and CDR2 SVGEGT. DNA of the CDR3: TGTGCCAGCAGTTTCCCGGACTTTACCGGGGAGCTGTTTTTT. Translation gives CASSFPDFTGELFF.

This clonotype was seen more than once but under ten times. CDR3 amino acids: CASNQLSSGGGEETQYF. CDR3 coding DNA: TGTGCCAGCAACCAACTCTCTAGCGGGGGAGGAGAAGAGACCCAGTACTTC. V usage is TRBV13 and J usage is TRBJ2-5, with 10 nucleotides matching TRBD2. The CDR3 loop spans 17 amino acids. CDR1 and CDR2 from the germline V gene are PRHDT and FYEKMQ (reference sequence). The ends lost 7 bases at V and 3 bases at J; junction bases unmatched: 14.

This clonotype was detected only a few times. The CDR3 region has the DNA TGTGCCACCAGCAGAGCAAGTAACACTGAAGCTTTCTTT. It codes for CATSRASNTEAFF. J is TRBJ1-1 and V is TRBV15, with unresolved D. The V end was cut by 1 base, the J end by 2 bases, with 5 bases between. The CDR3 is 13 residues long. Germline V gene lookup returns CDR1 LNHNV and CDR2 YYDKDF (reference sequence). Full variable domain (outside the CDR3, taken from reference TRBV15 and TRBJ1-1): DAMVIQNPRYQVTQFGKPVTLSCSQTLNHNVMYWYQQKSSQAPKLLFHYYDKDFNNEADTPDNFQSRRPNTSFCFLDIRSPGLGDTAMYLCATSRASNTEAFFGQGTRLTVV.

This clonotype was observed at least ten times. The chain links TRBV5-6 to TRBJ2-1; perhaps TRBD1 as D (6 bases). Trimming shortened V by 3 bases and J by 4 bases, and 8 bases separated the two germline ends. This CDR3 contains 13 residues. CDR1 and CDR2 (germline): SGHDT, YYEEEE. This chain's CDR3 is CASSSQGYNEQFF. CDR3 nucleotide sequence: TGTGCCAGCAGCTCACAGGGATACAATGAGCAGTTCTTC.

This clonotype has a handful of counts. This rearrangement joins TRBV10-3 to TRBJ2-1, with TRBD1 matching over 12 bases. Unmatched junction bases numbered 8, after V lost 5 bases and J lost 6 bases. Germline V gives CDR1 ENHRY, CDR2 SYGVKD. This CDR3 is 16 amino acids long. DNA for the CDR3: TGTGCCATCAGTAAAAGGGGACAGGGGGCGTTCAATGAGCAGTTCTTC. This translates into CAISKRGQGAFNEQFF.

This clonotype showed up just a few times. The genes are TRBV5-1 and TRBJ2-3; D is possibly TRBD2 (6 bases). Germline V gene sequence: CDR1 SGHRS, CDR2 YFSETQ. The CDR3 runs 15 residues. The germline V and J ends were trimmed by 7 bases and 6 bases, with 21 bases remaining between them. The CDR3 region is CASAKEGRPTDTQYF. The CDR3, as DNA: TGCGCCAGCGCCAAGGAGGGCAGGCCCACGGATACGCAGTATTTT.

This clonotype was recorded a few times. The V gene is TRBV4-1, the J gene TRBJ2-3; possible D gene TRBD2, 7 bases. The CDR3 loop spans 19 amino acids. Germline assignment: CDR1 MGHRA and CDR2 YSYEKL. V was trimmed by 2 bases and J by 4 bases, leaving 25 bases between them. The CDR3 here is CASSQPGRRGGGGSDTQYF. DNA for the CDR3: TGCGCCAGCAGCCAACCAGGGAGAAGAGGAGGGGGGGGTTCAGATACGCAGTATTTT.

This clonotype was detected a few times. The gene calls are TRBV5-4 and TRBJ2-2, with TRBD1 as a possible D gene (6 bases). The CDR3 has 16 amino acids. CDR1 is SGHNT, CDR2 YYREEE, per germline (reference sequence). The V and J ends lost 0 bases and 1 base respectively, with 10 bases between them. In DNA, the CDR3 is TGTGCCAGCAGCTTGGGAGGGGGTCTGAACACCGGGGAGCTGTTTTTT. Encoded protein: CASSLGGGLNTGELFF.

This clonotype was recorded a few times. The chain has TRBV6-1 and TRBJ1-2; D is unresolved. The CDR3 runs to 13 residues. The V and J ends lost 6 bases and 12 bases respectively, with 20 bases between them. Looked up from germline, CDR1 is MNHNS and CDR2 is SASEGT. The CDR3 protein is CASSGSGKTIHTF. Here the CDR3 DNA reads TGTGCCAGCAGCGGCTCCGGGAAGACTATCCACACCTTC.

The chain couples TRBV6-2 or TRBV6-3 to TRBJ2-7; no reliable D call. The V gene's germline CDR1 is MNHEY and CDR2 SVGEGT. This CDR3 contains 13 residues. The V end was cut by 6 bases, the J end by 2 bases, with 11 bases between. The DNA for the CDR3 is TGTGCCAGCAGGAAGACTGGGGCCTACGAGCAGTACTTC. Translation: CASRKTGAYEQYF.

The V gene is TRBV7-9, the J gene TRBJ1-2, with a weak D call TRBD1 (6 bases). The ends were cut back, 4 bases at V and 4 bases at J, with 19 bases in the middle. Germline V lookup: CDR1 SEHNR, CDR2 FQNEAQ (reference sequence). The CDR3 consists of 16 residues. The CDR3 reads CASSSTGTKVTYGYTF. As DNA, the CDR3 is TGTGCCAGCAGCTCAACCGGGACAAAGGTTACCTATGGCTACACCTTC. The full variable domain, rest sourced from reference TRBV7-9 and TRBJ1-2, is DTGVSQNPRHKITKRGQNVTFRCDPISEHNRLYWYRQTLGQGPEFLTYFQNEAQLEKSRLLSDRFSAERPKGSFSTLEIQRTEQGDSAMYLCASSSTGTKVTYGYTFGSGTRLTVV.

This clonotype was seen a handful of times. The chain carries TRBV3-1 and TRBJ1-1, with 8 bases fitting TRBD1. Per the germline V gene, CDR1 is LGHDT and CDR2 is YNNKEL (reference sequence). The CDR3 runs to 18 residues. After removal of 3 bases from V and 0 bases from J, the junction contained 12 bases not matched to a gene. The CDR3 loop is CASSQMRQGPYMNTEAFF. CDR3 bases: TGTGCCAGCAGCCAGATGAGACAGGGGCCCTACATGAACACTGAAGCTTTCTTT.